This TCR beta chain originates from a study of CD4 T cells in relation to SARS-CoV-2 and coronaviruses (dated by TCRdb to the early 2020s). For the wider study: In the ViraFEST assay, PBMCs were grown with antigen for roughly ten days, and TCR beta CDR3s were then sequenced to identify antigen-specific clonal expansions. For other donors in the study, expansion assays were sequenced with a different, Illumina-based TCR-beta assay. The Adaptive Biotechnologies TCR-sequencing kit was used to sequence samples from a few pre-COVID donors and the naive versus memory experiments, whereas other data were Illumina-based. Of the 12 convalescent patients, 8 were male and 4 were female, and two of the subjects were Hispanic. At the level of individual TCR clonotypes, the study measured memory CD4+ T cell crossreactivity between SARS-CoV-2 spike protein and common cold coronavirus spike proteins. Across all 12 patients in the full convalescent cohort, ages ranged from roughly 21 to 75 years, with a median of 38. Using patient-derived lymphoblastoid cell lines, the shared crossreactive spike epitopes were mapped to their HLA restriction. The paper as a whole reports these results and caveats: Memory CD4+ clonotypes crossrecognizing SARS-CoV-2 and at least one common cold coronavirus spike were found in approximately 60% of donors. Naive versus memory sequencing indicated the assay detects memory recall responses rather than primary responses primed during culture. Because the crossreactivity analysis focused on spike protein, crossreactivity against other viral proteins was not assessed. Compared with monoreactive clones, crossreactive clones had significantly weaker SARS-CoV-2-driven expansion, a result consistent with antigenic imprinting. Small numbers of patients and of tested TCRs limited the study. Pre-pandemic and post-infection samples were not both contributed by any donor, so tracing of the source of pre-existing responses was limited.

Naive and memory CD4+ T cells were separated from cryopreserved PBMCs through CD4 enrichment, which was followed by EasySep naive CD4+ T cell enrichment. For nine to ten days, approximately 10^5 sorted naive or memory CD4+ T cells were cultured together with CEF peptides and T cell-depleted PBMCs at a 1:1 ratio. In general, every peptide culture condition was set up in three replicate wells. PBMCs were isolated from leukapheresis product or whole blood by Ficoll-Paque PLUS gradient centrifugation. PBMCs were either cryopreserved at -140°C or used fresh in the expansion assay. The QIAamp Micro DNA Kit was used to extract genomic DNA from the CD4+ T cells. From the germline V gene, CDR1 is SGHAT and CDR2 is FQNNGV. V is shortened by 2 bases, J by 3 bases, and the region joining them spans 20 bases. The CDR3 runs 18 residues from the cysteine to the phenylalanine. Just the 54-base CDR3 DNA is kept, in frame starting at base 1.

Concerning this clone: Its antigen remains undetermined. No much larger clonotype is one base removed from it; base qualities were not supplied.

DNA from CEF-cultured naive and memory CD4+ T cells underwent immunoSEQ TCR-beta sequencing at survey level. In the authors' own workflow: During preprocessing, nonproductive sequences were removed, as were CDR3s that did not start with C, did not end with F or W, or were shorter than 7 amino acids. The MANAFEST web app was used to call antigen-specific clonotypes on the basis of expansion compared with the reference and with other culture wells. A clone was considered positive if significant expansion relative to the reference culture was observed in 2 of 3 replicate wells at an FDR below 0.05. A further requirement for positive clones was significant expansion compared with all other tandem wells, along with an odds ratio above 5. Cultured and uncultured naive and memory CD4+ repertoires were searched for previously identified spike- and CEF-reactive CDR3s. Pairwise Levenshtein distance, computed with the stringdist R package after three terminal residues were trimmed from each end, was used as the measure of CDR3 homology. TCRdb provides this immuneACCESS table in a form limited to in-frame rearrangements. Some clones are lacking; in checked studies, under half of them reflect an unresolved V gene, and why the rest are absent is not known. The DNA was the basis for D and trimming; V, J and clone size are from that table. The sample data list 35,000 to 50,000 clones, and roughly 80% of these were observed just once. The ten largest account for about 1.3% of the sample.

This sequence originates from an adult with COVID-19. The receptor chain draws on TRBV11-2 and TRBJ2-1; the D element might be TRBD1 or TRBD2, as each aligns at 5 bases. Sequencing was done on a sample of naive CD4+ T cells from PBMCs, cultured in vitro. The sample's cell subset or site, from its label and the paper: naive CD4+ T cells isolated by negative enrichment. The encoded CDR3 is CASSLLHLPGTLYNEQFF. The sequenced DNA is TGTGCCAGCAGCTTACTCCACCTTCCAGGGACCCTCTACAATGAGCAGTTCTTC.